Here is one T cell receptor beta chain with its context. Its recognized antigen is unknown. Base qualities are missing; no much larger clone stands one base away. To prepare the library, multiplex PCR was applied. Sequencing took place on an Illumina HiSeq 4000. To build TCR beta libraries, CDR3 regions were amplified by Arm-PCR using iRepertoire HTBI primers. PCR products were gel purified before sequencing. In the authors' own workflow: A total of 62 TRBV and some 13 TRBJ segments were identified across samples and were used for gene usage analysis of CDR3 amino acid clonotypes. Filtered high-quality paired reads were merged into contigs using COPE and FqMerger. BLAST was used to align contigs to the IMGT TRBV, TRBD and TRBJ reference genes, and CDR3 was defined following IMGT. Highly expanded clones were defined as clonotypes with a frequency above 0.1%. Shannon entropy was used to measure repertoire diversity, and the Gini coefficient was used to measure V-J evenness. Public clonotypes were defined as clonotypes shared by more than one individual. The public reads were run again by TCRdb, first through fastp at Q25 and then through MiXCR, and only productive beta chains were kept. Each CDR3 protein appears once, grouped with its most common genes and DNA. None of the V and J calls come from the authors' own analysis; TCRdb made them. The sample records 500,000 or so distinct CDR3 sequences, around 13% of which are singletons. The ten largest clones add up to over 15% of the sample.

CDR1 and CDR2 are drawn from the germline V gene: SGHDN, FVKESK. Compared with germline, V lacks 0 bases and J lacks 5 bases; bases without a gene match: 12. The CDR3 runs 18 amino acids, cysteine and phenylalanine included. Only the CDR3 DNA stays, 54 bases, in frame from base 1. The intended sense of this specimen's time point label: newly diagnosed GD, antithyroid drugs for less than 3 months. RNA was extracted from PBMCs in TRIzol for both TCR sequencing and RNA sequencing. Graves' disease was diagnosed according to American Thyroid Association guidelines. Patients for the study were recruited at an endocrinology department in Xi'an, China. Each patient gave roughly 8.4 milliliters of peripheral blood, collected in an EDTA anticoagulant tube. PBMCs were isolated by Ficoll Paque Plus density gradient separation without further T cell sorting. RNA quality was checked with an Agilent 2100 Bioanalyzer and agarose gel, and concentration with a NanoDrop 2000.

This entry comes from a study of regulatory T cells in long-lasting Graves disease (dated by TCRdb to about 2021). Study-level background: Patients with newly diagnosed Graves' disease had been on antithyroid drugs for under 3 months. Patients with persistent Graves' disease were compared with patients with newly diagnosed Graves' disease using TCR sequencing and RNA sequencing of peripheral blood. A total of 33 samples underwent TCR sequencing, from about 13 patients with persistent Graves' disease and approximately 20 patients with newly diagnosed Graves' disease. The study was registered as a clinical trial and conducted in China. Results and caveats for the whole study, not just this receptor: Only the TCR beta chain was sequenced and analyzed. The study examined only peripheral blood because the primary lesion, thyroid tissue, could not be accessed. Compared with newly diagnosed patients, persistent Graves' disease patients had lower TCR Shannon entropy and fewer highly expanded clones, which suggests clonal expansion. Persistent disease showed preferential use of TRBV28, TRBJ1-2 and TRBJ2-5, whereas newly diagnosed disease favored TRBV20-1 and TRBJ2-1. The authors noted that the small sample size was a limitation that may lower accuracy. Persistent patients shared more public clonotypes among themselves (around 3,000) than newly diagnosed patients did (approximately 870).

In addition, the sample was reused for a study of T cells in Graves' hyperthyroidism and ophthalmopathy. Taken from the second paper: Graves' hyperthyroidism was defined as stable when no progression to ophthalmopathy occurred over 18 months of follow-up. Hyperthyroidism patients were newly diagnosed, with disease duration under 2 months, and aged 18 to 65 years. Patients with uncontrolled infections, other autoimmune diseases, pregnancy or lactation were excluded. Diagnoses relied on clinical symptoms, serum thyroxine and TRAb, thyroid ultrasound and orbital computed tomography. A first-round RT-PCR of the TCR CDR3 used the HTBI primer set with the Qiagen OneStep RT-PCR kit. Most expanded thyroid clonotypes (frequency above 0.001) were also detected in blood, a finding suggesting that blood repertoires may reflect thyroid immune responses. A model built on a 13 V-J signature distinguished ophthalmopathy from stable hyperthyroidism, reaching 85% to 90% sensitivity and under 84% specificity in cross-validation and 80%/75% in testing. In validation, progression to ophthalmopathy was predicted by the model with nearly 71% sensitivity and 72.22% specificity, a median of 6.5 months before onset. TCR V-J signatures able to tell the groups apart were searched for in a discovery cohort of approximately 95 patients, of whom approximately 40 had Graves' ophthalmopathy and 57 had stable Graves' hyperthyroidism. An independent validation cohort of around 19 hyperthyroidism patients and roughly 16 patients who later progressed to ophthalmopathy tested prospective prediction of ophthalmopathy. The 100 discovery patients were randomly split 7:3 into training and test sets. In about six Graves' hyperthyroidism patients, the study also compared T-cell repertoires from thyroid tissue with T-cell repertoires from blood. Once sampling was done, hyperthyroidism patients were given methimazole at a starting dose of 30 mg daily, whereas ophthalmopathy patients were given high-dose intravenous methylprednisolone. A second multiplex PCR round built the libraries, followed by size selection and purification. The libraries were sequenced on an Illumina HiSeq2000 using paired-end 100 bp reads. SOAPnuke was used to process the raw data, throwing out any read that contained adapters or uncalled bases, had a mean Phred below 15, or lacked an exact constant-primer or identifier match. High-quality paired reads were merged with COPE v1.2.5, and unique nucleotide sequences were defined as clonotypes. MiTCR v1.1 was used to align the clonotypes against IMGT TRBV, TRBD and TRBJ reference segments. The analysis was restricted to V-J combinations with a frequency above 0.0001, which together covered 99% to 99.2% of the repertoires. The TCS score was defined as the ratio of F50 (clonal expansion) to E x V (chaos), calculated using BLOSUM62-based TCRdist between CDR3 peptides within each V-J. Welch's t-statistics and random forest reduced approximately 520 V-J features to 10 to 15, which were used in a naive Bayes classifier (R e1071). No statistical method was used to set the sample size in advance, and investigators knew the group allocation. TCR Vbeta CDR3 sequencing of around 130 peripheral blood samples (about 45 ophthalmopathy, roughly 74 hyperthyroidism and 17 progressor patients) is reported in the paper.

The source material was peripheral blood mononuclear cells (PBMCs), sampled at new diagnosis, from a patient treated with antithyroid drugs. The receptor comes from a woman in her fifties or sixties with Graves disease. Donor details come from another sample of the same person, matched by shared clones. The rearrangement combines TRBV14 with TRBJ2-5, and TRBD2 matches 10 of the central bases. The CDR3 region: CASSQDWASGSQVETQYF. The DNA sequence is as follows: TGTGCCAGCAGCCAAGATTGGGCTAGCGGGAGCCAAGTGGAGACCCAGTACTTC.